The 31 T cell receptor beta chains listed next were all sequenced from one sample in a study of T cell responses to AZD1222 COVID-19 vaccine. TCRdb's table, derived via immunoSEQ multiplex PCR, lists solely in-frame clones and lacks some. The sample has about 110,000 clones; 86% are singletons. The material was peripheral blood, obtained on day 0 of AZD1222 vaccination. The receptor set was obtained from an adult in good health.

CDR3: CASSVGISSISGNTIYF. The CDR3 coding sequence is TGTGCCAGCAGCGTAGGTATCAGCAGTATCTCTGGAAACACCATATATTTT. This chain links TRBV7-9 with TRBJ1-3; D is uncertain. Looked up from germline, CDR1 is SEHNR and CDR2 is FQNEAQ (reference sequence). V was trimmed by 5 bases and J by 0 bases, leaving 17 bases between them. The CDR3 runs to 17 residues.

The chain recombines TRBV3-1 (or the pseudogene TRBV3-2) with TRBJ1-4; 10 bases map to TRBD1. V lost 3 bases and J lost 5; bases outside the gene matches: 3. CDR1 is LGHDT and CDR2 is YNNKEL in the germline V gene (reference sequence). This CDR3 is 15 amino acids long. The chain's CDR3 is CASSHRQGANEKLFF. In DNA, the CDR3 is TGTGCCAGCAGCCACCGACAGGGGGCGAATGAAAAACTGTTTTTT.

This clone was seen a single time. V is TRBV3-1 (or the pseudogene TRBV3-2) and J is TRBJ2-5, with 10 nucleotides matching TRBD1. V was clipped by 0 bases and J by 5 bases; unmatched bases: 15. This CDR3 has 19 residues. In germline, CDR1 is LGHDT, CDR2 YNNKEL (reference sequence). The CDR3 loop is CASSQDTALTGGTRETQYF. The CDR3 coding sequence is TGTGCCAGCAGCCAAGATACGGCCCTGACAGGGGGCACCCGGGAGACCCAGTACTTC.

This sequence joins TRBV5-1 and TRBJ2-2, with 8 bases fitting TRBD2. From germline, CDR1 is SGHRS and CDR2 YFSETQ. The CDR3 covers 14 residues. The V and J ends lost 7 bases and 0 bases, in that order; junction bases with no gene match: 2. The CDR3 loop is CASLGLANTGELFF. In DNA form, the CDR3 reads TGCGCCAGCTTGGGACTAGCGAACACCGGGGAGCTGTTTTTT.

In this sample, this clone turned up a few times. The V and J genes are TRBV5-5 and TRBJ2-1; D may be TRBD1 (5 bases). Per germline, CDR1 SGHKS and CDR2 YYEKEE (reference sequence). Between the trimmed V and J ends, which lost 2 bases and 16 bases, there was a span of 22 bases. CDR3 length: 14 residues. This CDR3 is CASSFGDIMAGNFF. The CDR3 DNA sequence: TGTGCCAGCAGCTTTGGGGATATTATGGCAGGGAATTTCTTC.

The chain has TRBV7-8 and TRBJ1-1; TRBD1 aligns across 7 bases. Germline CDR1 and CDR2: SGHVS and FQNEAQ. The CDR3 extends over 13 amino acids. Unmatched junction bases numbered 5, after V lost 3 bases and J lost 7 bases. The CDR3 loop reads CASSFDRDFEAFF. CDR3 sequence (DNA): TGTGCCAGCAGCTTCGACAGGGACTTTGAAGCTTTCTTT.

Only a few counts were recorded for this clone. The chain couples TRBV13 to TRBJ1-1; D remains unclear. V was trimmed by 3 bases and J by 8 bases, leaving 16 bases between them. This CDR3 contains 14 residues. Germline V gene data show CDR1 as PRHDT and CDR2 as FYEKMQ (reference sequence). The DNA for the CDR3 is TGTGCCAGCAGCTTTTCCCCGGGGTACCCCGAAGCTTTCTTT. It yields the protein CASSFSPGYPEAFF.

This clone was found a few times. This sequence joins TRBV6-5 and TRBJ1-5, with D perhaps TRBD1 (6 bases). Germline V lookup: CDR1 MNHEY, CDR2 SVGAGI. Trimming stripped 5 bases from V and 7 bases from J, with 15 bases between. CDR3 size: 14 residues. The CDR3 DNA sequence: TGTGCCAGCAGTACCACAGGGAAGGGCCAGCCCCAGCATTTT. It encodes CASSTTGKGQPQHF.

The CDR3: CASSESRDYSGYTF. For the CDR3, the DNA is TGCGCCAGCAGTGAGTCTAGAGACTATTCTGGCTACACCTTC. The V call is TRBV10-1, the J call TRBJ1-2; unclear D gene. Germline CDR1 WNHNN, CDR2 SYGVQD (reference sequence). V lost 0 bases to trimming and J lost 7 bases, with 12 bases between them. CDR3 length equals 14 residues.

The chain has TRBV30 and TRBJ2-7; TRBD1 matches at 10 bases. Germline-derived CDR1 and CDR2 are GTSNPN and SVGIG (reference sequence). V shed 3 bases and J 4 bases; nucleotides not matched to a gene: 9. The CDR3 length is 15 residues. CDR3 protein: CAWRATGGNGYEQYF. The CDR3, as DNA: TGTGCCTGGAGAGCGACAGGGGGCAATGGATACGAGCAGTACTTC.

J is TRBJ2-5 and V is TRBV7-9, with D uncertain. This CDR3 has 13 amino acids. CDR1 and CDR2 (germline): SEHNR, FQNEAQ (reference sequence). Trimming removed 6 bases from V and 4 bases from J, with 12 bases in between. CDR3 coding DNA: TGTGCCAGCAGATCTGCGGTGAGAGAGACCCAGTACTTC. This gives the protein CASRSAVRETQYF.

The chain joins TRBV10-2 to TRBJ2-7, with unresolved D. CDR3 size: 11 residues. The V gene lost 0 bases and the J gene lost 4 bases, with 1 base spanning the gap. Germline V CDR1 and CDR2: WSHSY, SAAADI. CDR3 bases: TGCGCCAGCAGTGAGTCGTACGAGCAGTACTTC. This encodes CASSESYEQYF.

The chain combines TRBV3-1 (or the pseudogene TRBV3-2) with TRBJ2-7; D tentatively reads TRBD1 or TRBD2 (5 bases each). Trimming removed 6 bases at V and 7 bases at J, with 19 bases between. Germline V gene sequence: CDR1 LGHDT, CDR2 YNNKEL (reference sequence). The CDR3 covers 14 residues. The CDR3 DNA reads TGTGCCAGCAGGCGACAGCCCTCCTCGGGGGAGCAGTACTTC. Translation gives CASRRQPSSGEQYF.

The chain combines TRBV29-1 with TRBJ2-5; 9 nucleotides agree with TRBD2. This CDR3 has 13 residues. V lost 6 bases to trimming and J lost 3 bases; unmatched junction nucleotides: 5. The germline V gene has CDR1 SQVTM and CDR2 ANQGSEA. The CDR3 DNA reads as TGCAGCGTGGCGGGGGGGGTTAAAGAGACCCAGTACTTC. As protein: CSVAGGVKETQYF.

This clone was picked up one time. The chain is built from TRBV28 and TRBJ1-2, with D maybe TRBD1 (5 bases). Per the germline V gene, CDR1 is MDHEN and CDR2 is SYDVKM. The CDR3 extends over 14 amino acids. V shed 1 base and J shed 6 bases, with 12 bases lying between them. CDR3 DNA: TGTGCCAGCAGTTTATCTGACGGGGGAAATGGCTACACCTTC. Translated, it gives CASSLSDGGNGYTF.

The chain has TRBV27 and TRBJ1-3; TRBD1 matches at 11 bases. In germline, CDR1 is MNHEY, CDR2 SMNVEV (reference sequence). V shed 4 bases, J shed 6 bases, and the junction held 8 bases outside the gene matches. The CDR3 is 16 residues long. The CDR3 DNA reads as TGTGCCAGCAGTTCCGGACAGGGGGCTGTTCTAAACACCATATATTTT. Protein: CASSSGQGAVLNTIYF.

This CDR3 reads CASSLRTEAFF. CDR3 nucleotides: TGTGCCAGCAGTTTGAGGACTGAAGCTTTCTTT. The V and J genes are TRBV12-3 or TRBV12-4 and TRBJ1-1; D remains ambiguous. The CDR3 consists of 11 residues. The V end was cut by 3 bases, the J end by 5 bases, with 4 bases between.

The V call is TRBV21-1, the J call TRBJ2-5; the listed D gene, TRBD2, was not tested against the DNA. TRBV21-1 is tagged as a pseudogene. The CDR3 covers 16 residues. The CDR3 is CASSLSPPTIQETQYF. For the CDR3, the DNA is TGTGCCAGCAGCCTTTCGCCCCCTACCATCCAAGAGACCCAGTACTTC.

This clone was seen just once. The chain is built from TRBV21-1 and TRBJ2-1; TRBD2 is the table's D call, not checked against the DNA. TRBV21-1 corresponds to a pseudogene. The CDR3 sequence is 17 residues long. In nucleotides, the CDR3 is TGTGCCAGCAGCAAAGAAGAACTAGCGGGGGGCCACAATGAGCAGTTCTTC. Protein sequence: CASSKEELAGGHNEQFF.

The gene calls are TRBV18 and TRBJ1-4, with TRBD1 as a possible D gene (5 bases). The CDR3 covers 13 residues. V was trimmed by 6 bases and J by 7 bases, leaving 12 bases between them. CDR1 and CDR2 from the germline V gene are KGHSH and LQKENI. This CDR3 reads CASSTAGGEKLFF. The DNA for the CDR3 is TGTGCCAGCTCGACAGCGGGCGGTGAAAAACTGTTTTTT. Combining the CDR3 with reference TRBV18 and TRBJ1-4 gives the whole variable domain NAGVMQNPRHLVRRRGQEARLRCSPMKGHSHVYWYRQLPEEGLKFMVYLQKENIIDESGMPKERFSAEFPKEGPSILRIQQVVRGDSAAYFCASSTAGGEKLFFGSGTQLSVL.

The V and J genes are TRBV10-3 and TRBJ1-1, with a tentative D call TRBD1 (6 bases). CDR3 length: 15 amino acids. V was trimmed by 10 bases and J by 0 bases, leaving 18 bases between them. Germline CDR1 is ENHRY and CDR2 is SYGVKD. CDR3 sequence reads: CATQDSELMNTEAFF. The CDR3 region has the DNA TGTGCCACGCAGGACAGTGAGTTAATGAACACTGAAGCTTTCTTT.

The CDR3 sequence: CSASSPEAANYGYTF. In DNA, the CDR3 is TGCAGTGCTAGTTCCCCCGAGGCGGCTAACTATGGCTACACCTTC. The chain carries TRBV20-1 and TRBJ1-2; D is unclear. This CDR3 is 15 amino acids long. Trimming stripped 3 bases from V and 0 bases from J, with 14 bases between. From germline, CDR1 is DFQATT and CDR2 SNEGSKA (reference sequence).

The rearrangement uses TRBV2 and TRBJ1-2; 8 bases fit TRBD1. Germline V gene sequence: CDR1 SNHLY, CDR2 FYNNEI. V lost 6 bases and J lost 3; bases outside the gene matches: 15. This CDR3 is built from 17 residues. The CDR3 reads CASRTGAGSYDYYGYTF. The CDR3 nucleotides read TGTGCCAGCAGGACAGGGGCCGGGTCTTACGACTACTATGGCTACACCTTC. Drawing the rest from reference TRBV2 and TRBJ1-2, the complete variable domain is EPEVTQTPSHQVTQMGQEVILRCVPISNHLYFYWYRQILGQKVEFLVSFYNNEISEKSEIFDDQFSVERPDGSNFTLKIRSTKLEDSAMYFCASRTGAGSYDYYGYTFGSGTRLTVV.

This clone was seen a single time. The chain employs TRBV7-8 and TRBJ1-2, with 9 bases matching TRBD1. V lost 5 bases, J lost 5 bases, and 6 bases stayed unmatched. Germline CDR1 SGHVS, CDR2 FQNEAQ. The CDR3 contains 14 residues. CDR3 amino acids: CASSPGTGKYGYTF. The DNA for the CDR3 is TGTGCCAGCAGCCCTGGGACAGGGAAGTATGGCTACACCTTC. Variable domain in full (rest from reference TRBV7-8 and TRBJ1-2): GAGVSQSPRYKVAKRGQDVALRCDPISGHVSLFWYQQALGQGPEFLTYFQNEAQLDKSGLPSDRFFAERPEGSVSTLKIQRTQQEDSAVYLCASSPGTGKYGYTFGSGTRLTVV.

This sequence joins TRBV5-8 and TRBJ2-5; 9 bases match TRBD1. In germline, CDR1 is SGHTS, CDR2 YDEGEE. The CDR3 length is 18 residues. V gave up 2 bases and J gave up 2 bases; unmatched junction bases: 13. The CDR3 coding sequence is TGTGCCAGCAGCTTCGATACAGGGGGCGGGTTGTGGCAAGAGACCCAGTACTTC. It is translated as CASSFDTGGGLWQETQYF.

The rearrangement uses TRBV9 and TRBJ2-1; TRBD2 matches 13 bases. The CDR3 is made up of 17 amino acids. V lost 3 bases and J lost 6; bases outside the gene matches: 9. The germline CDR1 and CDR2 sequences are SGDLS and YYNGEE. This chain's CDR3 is CASSAELAGGHGNEQFF. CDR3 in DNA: TGTGCCAGCAGCGCTGAACTAGCGGGGGGGCACGGCAATGAGCAGTTCTTC.

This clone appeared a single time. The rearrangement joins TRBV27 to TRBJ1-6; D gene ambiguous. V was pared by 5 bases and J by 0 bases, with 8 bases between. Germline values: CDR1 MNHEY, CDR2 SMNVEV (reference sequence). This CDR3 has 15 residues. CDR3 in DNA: TGTGCCAGCAGTGACCGGAGCTCCTATAATTCACCCCTCCACTTT. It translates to CASSDRSSYNSPLHF.

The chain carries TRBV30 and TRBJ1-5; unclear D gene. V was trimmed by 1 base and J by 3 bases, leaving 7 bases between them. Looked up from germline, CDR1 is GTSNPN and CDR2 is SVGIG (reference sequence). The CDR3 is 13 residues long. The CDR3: CAWSEGHNQPQHF. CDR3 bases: TGTGCCTGGAGTGAAGGGCACAATCAGCCCCAGCATTTT.

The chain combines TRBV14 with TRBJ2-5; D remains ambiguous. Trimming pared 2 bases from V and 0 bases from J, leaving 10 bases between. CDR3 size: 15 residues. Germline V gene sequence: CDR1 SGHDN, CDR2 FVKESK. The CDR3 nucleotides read TGTGCCAGCAGCCAAAACACCTGGTACCAAGAGACCCAGTACTTC. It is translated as CASSQNTWYQETQYF.

CDR3 in amino acids: CASSFLWASGANTGELFF. DNA for the CDR3: TGTGCCAGCAGTTTCCTCTGGGCTAGCGGGGCGAACACCGGGGAGCTGTTTTTT. J is TRBJ2-2 and V is TRBV28, with TRBD2 identical over 9 bases. Germline V gives CDR1 MDHEN, CDR2 SYDVKM. The V and J ends lost 3 bases and 0 bases, in that order; junction bases with no gene match: 8. The CDR3 contains 18 residues.

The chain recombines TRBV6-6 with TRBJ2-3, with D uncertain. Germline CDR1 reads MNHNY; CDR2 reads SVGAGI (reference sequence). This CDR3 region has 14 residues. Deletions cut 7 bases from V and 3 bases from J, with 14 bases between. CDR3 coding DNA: TGTGCCAGCACGCCGTGGGCAGTAACAGATACGCAGTATTTT. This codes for CASTPWAVTDTQYF.